This T cell receptor (beta chain) was captured in a study of CD8+ T cells in alopecia areata. cDNA prepared by RNA extraction and subsequent reverse transcription served as the template for sequencing. Method: immunoSEQ multiplex PCR; TCRdb's copy keeps in-frame clones and lacks some. Counted here are approximately 220,000 clones, about two fifths occurring once; the ten biggest clones make up about 0.48%. The treatment was: oral pan-JAK inhibitor, 5-10 mg twice daily. Trimming left V 4 bases short and J 4 bases short, with 11 bases between. The CDR3 consists of 13 residues. Germline CDR1 reads GTSNPN; CDR2 reads SVGIG (reference sequence).

The source was CD4+ T cells sorted from blood, collected between weeks 30 and 35, from a patient treated with tofacitinib. This rearrangement joins TRBV30 to TRBJ1-3, with D hard to call. This clonotype was obtained from a human donor with alopecia areata. CDR3 DNA: TGTGCCTGGACCGTGGCTTTAGGAAACACCATATATTTT. Amino acids: CAWTVALGNTIYF.